Shown below are 3 T cell receptor beta chains from a single sample sequenced in a study of OX40 agonist ivuxolimab in advanced cancers. Profiled with immunoSEQ multiplex PCR; TCRdb holds only in-frame clones, not every one. The sample has tens of thousands of clones; about 90% are singletons. This material consisted of CD4+ or CD8+ T cells sorted from blood, taken in a trial of the OX40 agonist ivuxolimab. The receptors originated from an adult with an advanced solid tumor such as melanoma, head and neck, liver or kidney cancer.

This clone was recorded only once. The J gene is TRBJ1-1, the V gene TRBV18; 12 bases are a match to TRBD1. Germline V gives CDR1 KGHSH, CDR2 LQKENI. This CDR3 spans 16 amino acids. After removal of 3 bases from V and 6 bases from J, the junction contained 8 bases not matched to a gene. The CDR3: CASSPRMGQGASEAFF. The CDR3 bases are TGTGCCAGCTCACCGCGCATGGGACAGGGGGCATCTGAAGCTTTCTTT.

This chain uses TRBV28 with TRBJ2-6; D remains ambiguous. Germline-derived CDR1 and CDR2 are MDHEN and SYDVKM. CDR3 size: 15 residues. V lost 9 bases to trimming and J lost 2 bases, with 14 bases between them. DNA of the CDR3: TGTGCCAGTGGGGTGCCTTCACCTGGGGCCAACGTCCTGACTTTC. Protein: CASGVPSPGANVLTF.

This clone came up once. The chain has TRBV10-3 and TRBJ2-7; TRBD2 might be the D (7 bases). Germline V lookup: CDR1 ENHRY, CDR2 SYGVKD. Trimming removed 2 bases from V and 5 bases from J, with 13 bases in between. The CDR3 spans 14 residues. CDR3 loop: CAISERGARDEQYF. The CDR3 DNA is TGTGCCATCAGTGAGCGGGGGGCCCGTGACGAGCAGTACTTC.